These 3 T cell receptor beta chains were sequenced from one sample in a study of T cells in Graves' hyperthyroidism and ophthalmopathy. Using RNA transcripts as the source, TCR beta CDR3 regions were amplified. With the HTBI primer set, the TCR CDR3 went through a first round of RT-PCR. TCRdb reprocessed the multiplex PCR reads via MiXCR and lists one record per CDR3 protein. The sample includes roughly 350,000 distinct CDR3 sequences, approximately 15% of them seen just once. Material for sequencing was blood. The origin of the receptors is a woman aged 25 to 39 with Graves' hyperthyroidism.

This clonotype was found many times. CDR3 region: CASSSLRDTEAFF. CDR3 sequence (DNA): TGTGCCAGCAGTAGCCTACGGGACACTGAAGCTTTCTTT. V and J are TRBV6-2 or TRBV6-3 and TRBJ1-1; no firm D call. V was clipped by 5 bases and J by 3 bases, with 10 bases between them. The CDR3 extends over 13 amino acids. CDR1 is MNHEY and CDR2 is SVGEGT in the germline V gene.

This clonotype has at least ten counts. The V and J genes are TRBV3-1 and TRBJ2-1; 8 nucleotides align to TRBD2. This CDR3 contains 15 residues. V dropped 2 bases and J dropped 6; count of bases not matched to a gene: 6. Per the germline V gene, CDR1 is LGHDT and CDR2 is YNNKEL (reference sequence). The CDR3 spells CASSQPGGPFNEQFF. For the CDR3, the DNA is TGTGCCAGCAGCCAACCGGGAGGGCCCTTCAATGAGCAGTTCTTC.

This clonotype was counted ten times or more. The chain combines TRBV2 with TRBJ1-2; D not resolved. Looked up from germline, CDR1 is SNHLY and CDR2 is FYNNEI. There are 14 residues in the CDR3. Trimming took 4 bases from V and 2 from J, leaving 11 bases between them. CDR3 nucleotides: TGTGCCAGCAGTGTCGTAGGACTCAACTATGGCTACACCTTC. Protein product: CASSVVGLNYGYTF.